This T cell receptor beta chain was recorded in a study of cytomegalovirus exposure and HLA in healthy donors. Germline assignment: CDR1 SGDLS and CDR2 YYNGEE. The CDR3 runs to 15 residues. Trimming took 0 bases from V and 8 from J; bases not matched to a gene: 6. Details on this clone: No antigen is known for it.

General observations from the study: Among TCR beta chains of equal frequency, HLA-associated ones were more clonally expanded in a later analysis.

PCR used 60 Vbeta primers and 13 Jbeta primers. Libraries were prepared by immunoSEQ multiplex PCR; TCRdb keeps only in-frame clonotypes and omits some of them. The sample has about 200,000 clones, 79% seen once; the top ten hold 4% to 4.5%. This receptor was taken from a woman aged 25 to 45 in good health and CMV-seropositive. The sequenced sample consisted of PBMCs. V and J are TRBV9 and TRBJ2-4; 9 bases map to TRBD2. Written as DNA, the CDR3 is TGTGCCAGCAGCGTAGGGGGACTAGCTCTTGACATTCAGTACTTC. Translation gives CASSVGGLALDIQYF.